This TCR beta chain was captured by sequencing in a study of blood T cell repertoires in COVID-19. Whole-study context: The cDNA or gDNA used as material had been derived from T cells, B-cell-depleted T cells, or PBMCs.

The table came from immunoSEQ multiplex PCR; TCRdb's copy has only in-frame clones and leaves some out. This table has more than 85,000 clones, 85% appearing once. Germline CDR1 and CDR2: SNHLY and FYNNEI. Losses at the gene ends were 3 bases for V and 6 bases for J; bases not matched to a gene: 6. This CDR3 comprises 14 residues. The gene calls are TRBV2 and TRBJ2-7; 9 nucleotides match TRBD1. This receptor was identified in a man aged 45-65 years with acute or convalescent COVID-19. Sample: peripheral blood. CDR3 loop: CASSETGGISEQYF. The CDR3 DNA follows: TGTGCCAGCAGTGAGACAGGGGGGATAAGCGAGCAGTACTTC.